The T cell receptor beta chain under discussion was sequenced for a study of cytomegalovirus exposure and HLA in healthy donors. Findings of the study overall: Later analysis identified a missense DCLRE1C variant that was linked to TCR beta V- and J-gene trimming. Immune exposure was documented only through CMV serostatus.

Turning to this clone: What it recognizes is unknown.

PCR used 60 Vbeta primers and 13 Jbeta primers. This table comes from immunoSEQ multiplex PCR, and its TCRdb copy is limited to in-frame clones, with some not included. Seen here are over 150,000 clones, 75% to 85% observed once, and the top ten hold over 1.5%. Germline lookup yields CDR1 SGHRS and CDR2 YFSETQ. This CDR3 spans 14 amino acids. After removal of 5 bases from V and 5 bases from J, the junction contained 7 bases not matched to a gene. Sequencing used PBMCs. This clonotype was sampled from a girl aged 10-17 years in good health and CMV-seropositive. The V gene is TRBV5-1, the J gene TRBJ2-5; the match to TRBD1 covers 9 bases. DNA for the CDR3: TGCGCCAGCAGAGGGACAGGGTGGGAGGAGACCCAGTACTTC. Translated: CASRGTGWEETQYF.